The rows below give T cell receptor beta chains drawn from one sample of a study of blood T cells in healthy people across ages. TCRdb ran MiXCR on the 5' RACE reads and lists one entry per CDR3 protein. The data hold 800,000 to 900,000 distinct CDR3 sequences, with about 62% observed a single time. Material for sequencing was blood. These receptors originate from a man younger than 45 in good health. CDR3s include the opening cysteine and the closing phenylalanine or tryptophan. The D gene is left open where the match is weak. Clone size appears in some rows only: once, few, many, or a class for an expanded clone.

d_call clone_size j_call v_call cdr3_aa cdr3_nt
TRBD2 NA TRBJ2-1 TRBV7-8 CASGFPGGTYNEQFF TGTGCCAGCGGCTTCCCGGGAGGTACCTACAATGAGCAGTTCTTC
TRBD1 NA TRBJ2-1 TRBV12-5 CASGSQGARDEQFF TGTGCTAGTGGTTCACAGGGGGCGCGAGATGAGCAGTTCTTC
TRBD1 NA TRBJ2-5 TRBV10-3 CAIRGGTGGQETQYF TGTGCCATCAGGGGCGGTACAGGGGGGCAAGAGACCCAGTACTTC
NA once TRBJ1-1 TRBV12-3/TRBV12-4 CASSFREAAPEAFF TGTGCCAGCAGCTTTCGTGAGGCAGCTCCTGAAGCTTTCTTT
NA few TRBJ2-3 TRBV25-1 CASSPRRRTDTQYF TGTGCCAGCAGTCCCCGCAGGCGCACAGATACGCAGTATTTT
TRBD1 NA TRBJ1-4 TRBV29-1 CSVGQGSRNEKLFF TGCAGCGTTGGACAGGGGAGCCGCAATGAAAAACTGTTTTTT
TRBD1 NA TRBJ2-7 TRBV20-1 CSARAAGGNYEQYF TGCAGTGCTAGAGCGGCAGGGGGAAACTACGAGCAGTACTTC
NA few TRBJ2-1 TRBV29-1 CSVRGGFYNEQFF TGCAGCGTTCGAGGGGGGTTCTACAATGAGCAGTTCTTC
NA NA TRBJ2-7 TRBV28 CASSSTEYTYEQYF TGTGCCAGCAGCTCGACAGAGTATACCTACGAGCAGTACTTC
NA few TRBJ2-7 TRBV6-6 CASTSSTGAYEQYF TGTGCCAGCACCTCCTCGACAGGCGCCTACGAGCAGTACTTC
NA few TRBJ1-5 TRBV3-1 CASSSPRQPQHF TGTGCCAGCAGCAGCCCAAGGCAGCCCCAGCATTTT
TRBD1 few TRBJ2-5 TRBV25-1 CASSDGRGLSQYF TGTGCCAGCAGTGATGGTAGGGGGCTAAGCCAGTACTTC
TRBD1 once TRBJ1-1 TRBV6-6 CASSTAGGNEAFF TGTGCCAGCAGTACGGCAGGGGGCAACGAAGCTTTCTTT
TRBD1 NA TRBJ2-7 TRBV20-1 CSARVRGQGYEQYF TGCAGTGCTAGAGTCCGGGGACAGGGGTACGAGCAGTACTTC
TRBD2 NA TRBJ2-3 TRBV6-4 CASSDWAGGSDTQYF TGTGCCAGCAGTGATTGGGCGGGAGGGTCAGATACGCAGTATTTT
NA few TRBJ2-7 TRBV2 CASRMGTEQYF TGTGCCAGCAGAATGGGAACCGAGCAGTACTTC
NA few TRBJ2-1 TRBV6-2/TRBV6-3 CASRSIRDSNEQFF TGTGCCAGCAGAAGTATCCGGGACTCCAATGAGCAGTTCTTC
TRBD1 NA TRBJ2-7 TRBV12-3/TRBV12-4 CASSLRRGGGYEQYF TGTGCCAGCAGTTTAAGGCGAGGGGGCGGTTACGAGCAGTACTTC
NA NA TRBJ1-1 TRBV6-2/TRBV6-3 CALPLSTEAFF TGTGCCCTCCCTCTGAGCACTGAAGCTTTCTTT
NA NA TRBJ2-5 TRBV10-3 CAISEGREGETQYF TGTGCCATCAGTGAGGGGCGAGAAGGGGAGACCCAGTACTTC
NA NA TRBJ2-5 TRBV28 CAPRLGKLGRCSETQYF TGTGCTCCGCGTTTGGGAAAACTGGGGCGGTGTAGCGAGACCCAGTACTTC
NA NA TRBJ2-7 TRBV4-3 CASSQDIMEYEQYF TGCGCCAGCAGCCAAGATATCATGGAATACGAGCAGTACTTC
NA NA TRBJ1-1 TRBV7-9 CASSLNIGHTEAFF TGTGCCAGCAGCTTAAACATAGGGCACACTGAAGCTTTCTTT
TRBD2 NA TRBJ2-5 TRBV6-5 CASSWRLAGFQETQYF TGTGCCAGCAGTTGGAGACTAGCGGGGTTCCAAGAGACCCAGTACTTC
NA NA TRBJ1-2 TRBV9 CASSVVGEVGYTF TGTGCCAGCAGCGTAGTTGGGGAGGTTGGCTACACCTTC
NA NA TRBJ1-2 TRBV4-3 CASSPVKGHYGYTF TGCGCCAGCAGCCCGGTGAAGGGTCACTATGGCTACACCTTC
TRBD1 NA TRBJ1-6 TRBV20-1 CSARPLQGRSPLHF TGCAGTGCTAGACCCCTACAGGGGCGGTCACCCCTCCACTTT
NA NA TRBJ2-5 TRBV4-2 CASSQDPGSWETQYF TGTGCCAGCAGCCAAGATCCTGGTTCGTGGGAGACCCAGTACTTC
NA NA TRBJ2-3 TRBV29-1 CSARYTDTQYF TGCAGCGCCCGGTACACAGATACGCAGTATTTT
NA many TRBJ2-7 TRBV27 CASSLRQGLFEQYF TGTGCCAGCAGTTTGCGTCAGGGATTGTTCGAGCAGTACTTC
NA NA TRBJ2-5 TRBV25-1 CASSEYGLRGGETQYF TGTGCCAGCAGTGAATATGGGTTGAGGGGTGGGGAGACCCAGTACTTC
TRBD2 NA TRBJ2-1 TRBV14 CASSQGTSGGYEQFF TGTGCCAGCAGCCAAGGGACTAGCGGGGGTTATGAGCAGTTCTTC
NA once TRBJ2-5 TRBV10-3 CAISESKNRGLQETQYF TGTGCCATCAGCGAAAGTAAAAACAGGGGACTCCAAGAGACCCAGTACTTC
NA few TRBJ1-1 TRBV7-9 CASTIGSPTEAFF TGTGCCAGCACCATCGGGTCGCCAACTGAAGCTTTCTTT
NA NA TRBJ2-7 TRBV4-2 CASSPAQGLAYEQYF TGTGCCAGCAGCCCTGCTCAAGGGCTAGCCTACGAGCAGTACTTC
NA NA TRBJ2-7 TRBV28 CASSLKRYEQYF TGTGCCAGCAGTTTAAAGCGCTACGAGCAGTACTTC
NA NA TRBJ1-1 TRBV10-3 CAISDLGEGPPGTEAFF TGTGCCATCAGTGACCTGGGAGAGGGCCCCCCCGGCACTGAAGCTTTCTTT